The 16 T cell receptor beta chains in this list originate from one sample, sequenced in a study of cytomegalovirus exposure and HLA in healthy donors. Researchers ran the PCR with 60 Vbeta and 13 Jbeta primers. The repertoire was sequenced with immunoSEQ multiplex PCR; TCRdb's copy has only in-frame clones and lacks some. Here the sample spans some 150,000 clones, around 75% being singletons. The sequenced sample was PBMCs. Receptors were obtained from a human donor in good health.

This rearrangement joins TRBV19 to TRBJ1-5; 9 positions match TRBD1. Trimming took 6 bases from V and 3 from J; bases not matched to a gene: 3. The germline CDR1 and CDR2 sequences are LNHDA and SQIVND (reference sequence). This CDR3 spans 14 amino acids. The CDR3 sequence: CASSLQGANQPQHF. CDR3 nucleotides: TGTGCCAGTAGCTTACAGGGGGCCAATCAGCCCCAGCATTTT.

V is TRBV11-2 and J is TRBJ2-7, with TRBD1 as a possible D gene (5 bases). From germline, CDR1 is SGHAT and CDR2 FQNNGV. The V end was cut by 3 bases, the J end by 5 bases, with 17 bases between. The CDR3 contains 15 residues. The CDR3 protein is CASSFSGRERDEQYF. CDR3 bases: TGTGCCAGCAGCTTTTCGGGCAGGGAAAGAGACGAGCAGTACTTC.

The V gene is TRBV6-1, the J gene TRBJ2-7, with TRBD2 matching over 14 bases. Germline V lookup: CDR1 MNHNS, CDR2 SASEGT. Trimming cost V 7 bases and J 3 bases; bases outside gene matches: 2. The CDR3 is 14 amino acids. The CDR3 sequence: CASMGLAGVYEQYF. The CDR3 bases are TGTGCCAGCATGGGACTAGCGGGAGTCTACGAGCAGTACTTC.

The CDR3 DNA follows: TGTGCCAGTAGCGTAGCGGTCCCCTACGAGCAGTACTTC. Its protein product is CASSVAVPYEQYF. This rearrangement joins TRBV19 to TRBJ2-7; possibly TRBD2 for D (6 bases). CDR3 length: 13 residues. Germline CDR1 reads LNHDA; CDR2 reads SQIVND (reference sequence). Trimming stripped 6 bases from V and 2 bases from J, with 11 bases between.

In its sample, this clone was seen a few times. The DNA of the CDR3 is TGTGCCAGCAGTGAAGGTAGCGAGCAGTACTTC. Encoded protein: CASSEGSEQYF. The J gene is TRBJ2-7, the V gene TRBV2; no reliable D call. The CDR3 totals 11 residues. Trimming removed 1 base at V and 6 bases at J, with 4 bases between. CDR1 and CDR2 (germline): SNHLY, FYNNEI.

This chain connects TRBV28 to TRBJ2-7, with 12 positions matching TRBD1. In germline, CDR1 is MDHEN, CDR2 SYDVKM. This CDR3 is 17 amino acids long. The J segment lost 7 bases and the V segment lost 6 bases, leaving 16 bases of the junction unmatched. CDR3 bases: TGTGCCAGCAGCACAATACCCGGGACAGGGGGCTCCTGGGAGCAGTACTTC. Its translation is CASSTIPGTGGSWEQYF.

The rearrangement joins TRBV6-5 to TRBJ2-7, with 8 bases that match TRBD1. This CDR3 comprises 13 residues. CDR1 and CDR2 (germline): MNHEY, SVGAGI. V dropped 2 bases and J dropped 6; count of bases not matched to a gene: 3. The CDR3 DNA reads as TGTGCCAGCAGTTACCTTGACAGGGGCGAGCAGTACTTC. As protein: CASSYLDRGEQYF.

V and J are TRBV18 and TRBJ2-7; TRBD2 aligns across 12 bases. Germline CDR1 reads KGHSH; CDR2 reads LQKENI. Trimming took 3 bases from V and 0 from J; bases not matched to a gene: 9. The CDR3 contains 18 residues. The CDR3 protein is CASSPVTSGGPSSYEQYF. CDR3 coding DNA: TGTGCCAGCTCACCTGTAACTAGCGGGGGGCCTAGCTCCTACGAGCAGTACTTC.

This clone was observed a few times. The CDR3 loop is CASSPRGEDTDTQYF. In DNA form, the CDR3 reads TGTGCCAGCAGCCCCAGGGGGGAGGACACAGATACGCAGTATTTT. This rearrangement joins TRBV4-2 to TRBJ2-3, with a weak D call TRBD1 (7 bases). The V and J ends lost 4 bases and 2 bases respectively, with 13 bases between them. Germline V gives CDR1 LGHNA, CDR2 YNFKEQ. The CDR3 has 15 amino acids.

Details on this clone: Other DNA variants within this sample encode the same CDR3. The chain combines TRBV29-1 with TRBJ2-7, with a possible D match to TRBD1 (5 bases). V was clipped by 1 base and J by 2 bases, with 12 bases between them. This CDR3 comprises 14 residues. The V gene's germline CDR1 is SQVTM and CDR2 ANQGSEA. The CDR3 loop is CSVEGTGPTYEQYF. In DNA, the CDR3 is TGCAGCGTTGAAGGTACAGGACCCACCTACGAGCAGTACTTC.

The chain employs TRBV2 and TRBJ2-3; 8 positions agree with TRBD2. V shed 3 bases and J 1 base; nucleotides not matched to a gene: 3. Germline assignment: CDR1 SNHLY and CDR2 FYNNEI. CDR3 length: 15 residues. CDR3 region: CASSDRRGGTDTQYF. CDR3 bases: TGTGCCAGCAGTGATAGGCGGGGGGGCACAGATACGCAGTATTTT.

This chain joins TRBV4-1 and TRBJ1-5; D is ambiguous. Germline V lookup: CDR1 MGHRA, CDR2 YSYEKL. V lost 4 bases to trimming and J lost 2 bases, with 15 bases between them. The CDR3 totals 16 residues. The CDR3 DNA is TGCGCCAGCAGCCCACAAGAGGTATGGGGCAATCAGCCCCAGCATTTT. It specifies CASSPQEVWGNQPQHF.

This clone showed up just once. The chain employs TRBV12-5 and TRBJ2-5; 7 bases align to TRBD1. The CDR3 is 14 residues long. CDR1 LGHNT and CDR2 FRNRAP come from the germline V gene. V trimming: 3 bases; J trimming: 3 bases; junction bases outside the gene matches: 4. The CDR3 reads CASGLRDREETQYF. The CDR3 DNA reads TGTGCTAGTGGTTTAAGGGACAGAGAAGAGACCCAGTACTTC.

There are a few counts of this clone. The rearrangement links TRBV7-6 to TRBJ2-1, with TRBD2 as a possible D gene (6 bases). The CDR3 is 17 residues long. Trimming cost V 1 base and J 8 bases, with 21 bases left between them. Per germline, CDR1 SGHVS and CDR2 FNYEAQ. DNA of the CDR3: TGTGCCAGCAGCTTAGATGCCCGGGGAGGAGTTAAGGATGAGCAGTTCTTC. Translation gives CASSLDARGGVKDEQFF.

V gene TRBV9 combines with J gene TRBJ2-2; D possibly corresponds to TRBD1 (6 bases). CDR1 and CDR2 from the germline V gene are SGDLS and YYNGEE. This CDR3 has 16 residues. Deletions cut 0 bases from V and 7 bases from J, with 16 bases between. CDR3 sequence reads: CASSVEVTQGNGELFF. Written as DNA, the CDR3 is TGTGCCAGCAGCGTAGAAGTAACACAGGGAAACGGGGAGCTGTTTTTT.

This clone was observed a handful of times. V is TRBV5-1 and J is TRBJ2-1, with D perhaps matching TRBD1 (7 bases). Trimming removed 0 bases at V and 5 bases at J, with 12 bases between. The germline gives CDR1 SGHRS, CDR2 YFSETQ. The CDR3 is 15 amino acids. The CDR3 region is CASSLAGGQNNEQFF. CDR3 nucleotide sequence: TGCGCCAGCAGCTTGGCCGGGGGACAGAACAATGAGCAGTTCTTC.